One sample yielded the 7 T cell receptor beta chains listed below, sequenced in a study of blood T cell repertoires in COVID-19. The method was immunoSEQ multiplex PCR; TCRdb's version includes in-frame clones alone and lacks a portion of them. The top ten clones hold 2% to 2.5% of a sample with 130,000 or so clones, 55% to 70% of them seen once. The sample was peripheral blood. These receptors came from a woman in her seventies with acute or convalescent COVID-19.

The chain uses TRBV5-4 and TRBJ2-5, with 10 positions matching TRBD1. Trimming removed 3 bases from V and 5 bases from J; junction bases left unmatched: 4. The CDR3 length is 14 residues. Germline-derived CDR1 and CDR2 are SGHNT and YYREEE (reference sequence). Here the CDR3 DNA reads TGTGCCAGCAGCTGGGGACAGGGGCGCGAGACCCAGTACTTC. This codes for CASSWGQGRETQYF.

The chain combines TRBV18 with TRBJ1-1, with TRBD1 matching over 7 bases. Unmatched junction bases numbered 7, after V lost 2 bases and J lost 1 base. The CDR3 length is 16 residues. The germline V gene has CDR1 KGHSH and CDR2 LQKENI. CDR3 sequence: CASSPITGVPNTEAFF. The CDR3 nucleotides are TGTGCCAGCTCACCAATTACAGGGGTCCCGAACACTGAAGCTTTCTTT.

The chain joins TRBV24-1 to TRBJ2-1; TRBD1 aligns across 9 bases. Germline V gene lookup returns CDR1 KGHDR and CDR2 SFDVKD. The V and J ends lost 3 bases and 7 bases, in that order; junction bases with no gene match: 9. The CDR3 extends over 16 amino acids. CDR3 sequence: CATSDPQGAARNEQFF. The CDR3 region has the DNA TGTGCCACCAGTGATCCACAGGGGGCGGCAAGAAATGAGCAGTTCTTC.

The chain couples TRBV7-6 to TRBJ1-6, with a possible D match to TRBD1 (5 bases). Germline CDR1 is SGHVS and CDR2 is FNYEAQ. Trimming removed 4 bases from V and 7 bases from J, with 11 bases in between. This CDR3 comprises 14 residues. The CDR3 sequence is CASSSGTVNSPLHF. DNA of the CDR3: TGTGCCAGCAGCTCCGGGACTGTCAATTCACCCCTCCACTTT. Variable domain in full (rest from reference TRBV7-6 and TRBJ1-6): GAGVSQSPRYKVTKRGQDVALRCDPISGHVSLYWYRQALGQGPEFLTYFNYEAQQDKSGLPNDRFSAERPEGSISTLTIQRTEQRDSAMYRCASSSGTVNSPLHFGNGTRLTVT.

The chain joins TRBV9 to TRBJ1-2; D gene uncertain. This CDR3 has 15 amino acids. Trimming took 0 bases from V and 2 from J, leaving 11 bases between them. CDR1 is SGDLS and CDR2 is YYNGEE in the germline V gene. The CDR3 loop reads CASSVGSGENYGYTF. The CDR3 nucleotides read TGTGCCAGCAGCGTAGGGTCAGGCGAAAACTATGGCTACACCTTC.

This clone occurred a few times. The chain employs TRBV19 and TRBJ1-1, with D unresolved. V lost 7 bases, J lost 7 bases, and 13 bases lay in between. The CDR3 consists of 12 residues. In germline, CDR1 is LNHDA, CDR2 SQIVND (reference sequence). This CDR3 is CASTLVSGEAFF. In DNA form, the CDR3 reads TGTGCCAGTACTCTGGTTTCGGGTGAAGCTTTCTTT.

The J gene is TRBJ2-3, the V gene TRBV12-3 or TRBV12-4; 7 bases agree with TRBD1. The junction had 5 bases not matched to a gene; V was cut back by 5 bases and J by 6 bases. CDR3 length: 13 amino acids. Here the CDR3 reads CASSLGQIDTQYF. The CDR3 coding sequence is TGTGCCAGCAGTCTGGGACAGATCGATACGCAGTATTTT.